The entry that follows covers one T cell receptor beta chain sequence. Its antigen is not identified. TCR alpha and TCR beta cDNA libraries carrying sample barcodes and UMIs were produced by 5'RACE using constant-segment primers. TCRdb used MiXCR to reprocess the 5' RACE reads, holding one entry per CDR3 protein. This sample has fewer than 600,000 distinct CDR3 sequences, with about 20% found just once. The sample belongs to a study of T-cell memory formation after mild COVID-19. Study-wide background: The study found TCR clusters largely donor specific. Notes on the study in general: Pre-infection memory showed some responding clones, and this suggested that cross-reactive memory joined. CD4/CD8 balance held among clones contracting day 15 to 85, and later expanders leaned CD4+.

The V gene's germline CDR1 is SGHVS and CDR2 FQNEAQ. The ends were cut back, 5 bases at V and 1 base at J, with 18 bases in the middle. This CDR3 has 16 residues. The gene calls are TRBV7-8 and TRBJ2-7; D is unresolved. The sequence was obtained from an adult woman who had mild COVID-19 (a few samples of this study predate the infection). Cell type and time point are not known. The sample taken for sequencing was PBMCs or a T cell subset sorted from them (not recorded which). Here the CDR3 reads CASSPSLGLLSYEQYF. DNA of the CDR3: TGTGCCAGCAGCCCTAGTCTGGGCCTCCTATCCTACGAGCAGTACTTC.